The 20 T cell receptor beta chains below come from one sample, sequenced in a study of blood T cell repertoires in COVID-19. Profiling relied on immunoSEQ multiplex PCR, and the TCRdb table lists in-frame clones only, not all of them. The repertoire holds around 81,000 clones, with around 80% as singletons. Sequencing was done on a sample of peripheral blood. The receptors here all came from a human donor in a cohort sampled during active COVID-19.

This CDR3 is CASESGGAGANVLTF. The DNA of the CDR3 is TGTGCCAGTGAGTCCGGGGGGGCTGGGGCCAACGTCCTGACTTTC. The gene calls are TRBV2 and TRBJ2-6; 8 positions agree with TRBD2. The CDR3 consists of 15 residues. Germline V CDR1 and CDR2: SNHLY, FYNNEI. Germline trimming cut 9 bases from V and 2 bases from J; bases unmatched to any gene: 6.

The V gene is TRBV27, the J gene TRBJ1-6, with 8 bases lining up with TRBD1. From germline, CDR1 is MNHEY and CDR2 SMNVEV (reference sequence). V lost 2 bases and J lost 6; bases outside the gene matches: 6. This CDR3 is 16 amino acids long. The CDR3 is CASSLIGTGSNSPLHF. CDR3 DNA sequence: TGTGCCAGCAGTTTAATCGGGACAGGCAGTAATTCACCCCTCCACTTT.

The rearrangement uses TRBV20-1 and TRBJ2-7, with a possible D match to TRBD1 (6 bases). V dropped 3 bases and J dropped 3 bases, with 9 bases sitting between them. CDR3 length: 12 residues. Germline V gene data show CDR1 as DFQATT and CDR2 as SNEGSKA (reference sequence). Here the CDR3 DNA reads TGCAGTGCTAGTCTCAGGGGCTACGAGCAGTACTTC. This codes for CSASLRGYEQYF.

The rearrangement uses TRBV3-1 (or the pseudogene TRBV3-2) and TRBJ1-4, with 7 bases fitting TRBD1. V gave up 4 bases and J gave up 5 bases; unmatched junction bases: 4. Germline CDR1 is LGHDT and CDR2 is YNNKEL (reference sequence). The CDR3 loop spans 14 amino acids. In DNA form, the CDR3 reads TGTGCCAGCAGCCCCCGACAGGGCAATGAAAAACTGTTTTTT. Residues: CASSPRQGNEKLFF.

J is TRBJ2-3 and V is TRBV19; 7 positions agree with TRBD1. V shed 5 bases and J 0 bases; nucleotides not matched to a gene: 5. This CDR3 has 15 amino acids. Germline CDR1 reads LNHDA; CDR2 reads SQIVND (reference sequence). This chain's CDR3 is CASSPGQTSTDTQYF. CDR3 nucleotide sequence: TGTGCCAGTAGTCCGGGACAGACCAGCACAGATACGCAGTATTTT. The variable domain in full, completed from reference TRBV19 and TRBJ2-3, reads DGGITQSPKYLFRKEGQNVTLSCEQNLNHDAMYWYRQDPGQGLRLIYYSQIVNDFQKGDIAEGYSVSREKKESFPLTVTSAQKNPTAFYLCASSPGQTSTDTQYFGPGTRLTVL.

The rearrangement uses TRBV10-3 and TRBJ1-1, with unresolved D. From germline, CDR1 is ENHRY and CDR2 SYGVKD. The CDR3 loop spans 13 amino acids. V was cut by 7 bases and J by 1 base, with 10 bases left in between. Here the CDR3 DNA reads TGTGCCATCACGGACCGGGAGAACACTGAAGCTTTCTTT. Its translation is CAITDRENTEAFF.

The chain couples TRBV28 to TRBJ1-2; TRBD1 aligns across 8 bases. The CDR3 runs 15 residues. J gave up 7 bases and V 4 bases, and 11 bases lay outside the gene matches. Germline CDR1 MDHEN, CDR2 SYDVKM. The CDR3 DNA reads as TGTGCCAGCAGTTCCAATTTAGGACAGGGCTTTGGCTACACCTTC. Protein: CASSSNLGQGFGYTF.

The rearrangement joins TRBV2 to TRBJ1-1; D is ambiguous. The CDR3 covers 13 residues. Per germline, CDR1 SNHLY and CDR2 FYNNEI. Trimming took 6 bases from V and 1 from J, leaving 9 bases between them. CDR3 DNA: TGTGCCAGCAGGACAAAACAGAACACTGAAGCTTTCTTT. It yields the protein CASRTKQNTEAFF.

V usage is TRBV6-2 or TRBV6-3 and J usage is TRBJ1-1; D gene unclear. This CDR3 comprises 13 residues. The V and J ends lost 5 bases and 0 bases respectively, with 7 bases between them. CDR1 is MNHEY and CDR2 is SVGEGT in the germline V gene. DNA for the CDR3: TGTGCCAGCAGTCAGATATTGAACACTGAAGCTTTCTTT. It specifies CASSQILNTEAFF.

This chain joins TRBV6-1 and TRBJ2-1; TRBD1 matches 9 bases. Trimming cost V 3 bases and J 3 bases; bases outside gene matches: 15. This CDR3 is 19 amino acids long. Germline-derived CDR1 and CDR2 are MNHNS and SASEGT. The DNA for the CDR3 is TGTGCCAGCAGTGACGCGGGACAGGGTAACTATATAGTCTACAATGAGCAGTTCTTC. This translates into CASSDAGQGNYIVYNEQFF.

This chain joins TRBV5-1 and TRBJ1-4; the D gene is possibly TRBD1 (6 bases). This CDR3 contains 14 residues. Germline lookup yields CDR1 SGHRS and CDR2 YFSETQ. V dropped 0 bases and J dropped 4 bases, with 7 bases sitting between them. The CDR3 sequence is CASSLGQVNEKLFF. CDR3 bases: TGCGCCAGCAGCTTGGGACAGGTTAATGAAAAACTGTTTTTT.

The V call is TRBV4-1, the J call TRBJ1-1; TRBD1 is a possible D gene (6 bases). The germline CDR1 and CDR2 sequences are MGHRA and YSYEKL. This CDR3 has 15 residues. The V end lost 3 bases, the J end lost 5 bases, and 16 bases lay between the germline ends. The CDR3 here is CASSHSGPRGTEAFF. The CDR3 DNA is TGCGCCAGCAGCCATTCGGGGCCTAGGGGGACTGAAGCTTTCTTT.

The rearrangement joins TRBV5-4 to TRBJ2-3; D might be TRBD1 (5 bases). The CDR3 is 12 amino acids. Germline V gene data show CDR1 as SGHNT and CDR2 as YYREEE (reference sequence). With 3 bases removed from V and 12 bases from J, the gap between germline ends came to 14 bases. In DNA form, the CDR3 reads TGTGCCAGCAGCTCGCCGCCTCAGGGCCAGTATTTT. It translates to CASSSPPQGQYF.

The CDR3 DNA reads as TGTGCCAGCAGCCTCGACAGGGGGCGTGGTGGCTACACCTTC. It yields the protein CASSLDRGRGGYTF. The V and J genes are TRBV5-4 and TRBJ1-2; 10 bases are shared with TRBD1. Trimming at V came to 4 bases and at J to 7 bases, leaving 7 bases not matched to a gene. The length of the CDR3 is 14 residues. Germline CDR1 and CDR2: SGHNT and YYREEE (reference sequence).

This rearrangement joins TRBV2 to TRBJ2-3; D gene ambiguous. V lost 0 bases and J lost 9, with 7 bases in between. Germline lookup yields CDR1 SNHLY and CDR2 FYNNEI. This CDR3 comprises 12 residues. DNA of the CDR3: TGTGCCAGCAGTGAAGCGCGAACGACGCAGTATTTT. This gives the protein CASSEARTTQYF.

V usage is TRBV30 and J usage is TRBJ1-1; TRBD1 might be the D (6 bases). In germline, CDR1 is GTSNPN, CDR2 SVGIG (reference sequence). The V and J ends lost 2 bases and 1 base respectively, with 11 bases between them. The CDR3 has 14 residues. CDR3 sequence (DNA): TGTGCCTGGAGTAGGGAACAGGGGAACACTGAAGCTTTCTTT. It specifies CAWSREQGNTEAFF.

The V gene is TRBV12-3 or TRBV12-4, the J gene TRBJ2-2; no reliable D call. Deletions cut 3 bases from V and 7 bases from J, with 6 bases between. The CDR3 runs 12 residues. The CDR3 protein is CASSLSGGELFF. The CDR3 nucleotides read TGTGCCAGCAGTTTGTCCGGCGGGGAGCTGTTTTTT.

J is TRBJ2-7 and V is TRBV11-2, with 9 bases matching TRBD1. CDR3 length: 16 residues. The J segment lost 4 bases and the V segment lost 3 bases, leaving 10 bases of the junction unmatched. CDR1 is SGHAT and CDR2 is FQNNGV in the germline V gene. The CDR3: CASSFGTGLTPYEQYF. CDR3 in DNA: TGTGCCAGCAGCTTCGGGACAGGGCTGACCCCATACGAGCAGTACTTC.

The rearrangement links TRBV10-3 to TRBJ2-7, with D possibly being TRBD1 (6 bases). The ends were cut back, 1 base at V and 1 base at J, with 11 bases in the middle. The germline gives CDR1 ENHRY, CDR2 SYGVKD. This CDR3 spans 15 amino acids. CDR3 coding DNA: TGTGCCATCAGTGAGTACCCGGACAGTTCCTACGAGCAGTACTTC. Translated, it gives CAISEYPDSSYEQYF.

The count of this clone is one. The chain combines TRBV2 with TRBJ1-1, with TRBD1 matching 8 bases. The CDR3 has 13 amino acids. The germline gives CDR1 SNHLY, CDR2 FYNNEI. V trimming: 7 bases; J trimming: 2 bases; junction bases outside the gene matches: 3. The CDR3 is CASTGGPNTEAFF. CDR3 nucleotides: TGTGCCAGCACAGGGGGCCCTAACACTGAAGCTTTCTTT.